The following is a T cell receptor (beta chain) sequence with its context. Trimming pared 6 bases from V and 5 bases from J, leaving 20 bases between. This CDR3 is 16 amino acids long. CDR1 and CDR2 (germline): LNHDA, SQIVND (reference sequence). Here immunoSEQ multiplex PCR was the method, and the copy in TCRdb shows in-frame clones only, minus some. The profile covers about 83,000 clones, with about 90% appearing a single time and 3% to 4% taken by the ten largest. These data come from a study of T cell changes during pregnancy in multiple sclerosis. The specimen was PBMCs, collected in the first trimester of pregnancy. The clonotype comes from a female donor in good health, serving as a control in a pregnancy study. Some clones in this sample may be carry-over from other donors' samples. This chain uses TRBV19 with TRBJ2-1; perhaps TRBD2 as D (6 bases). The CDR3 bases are TGTGCCAGTAGCCATCTGCTTGGCGGGACGCACAATGAGCAGTTCTTC. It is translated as CASSHLLGGTHNEQFF.